The next 21 T cell receptor beta chains were all read from a single sample in a study of blood T cell repertoires in COVID-19. Clones were sequenced by immunoSEQ multiplex PCR, and TCRdb holds only the in-frame ones, with some missing. The profile shows about 160,000 clones, 80% to 90% of them singletons. The sequenced material came from peripheral blood. The origin of the receptors is a man aged 60-69 years with acute or convalescent COVID-19.

V usage is TRBV4-1 and J usage is TRBJ2-1; TRBD2 matches 8 bases. The V gene's germline CDR1 is MGHRA and CDR2 YSYEKL. Germline trimming cut 5 bases from V and 1 base from J; bases unmatched to any gene: 4. The CDR3 is made up of 15 amino acids. CDR3 coding DNA: TGCGCCAGCAGCTTAAGCGGGGGATCCTACAATGAGCAGTTCTTC. It yields the protein CASSLSGGSYNEQFF.

This clone was observed a few times. The chain is built from TRBV18 and TRBJ1-1; no definite D call. Trimming shortened V by 2 bases and J by 3 bases, and 16 bases separated the two germline ends. This CDR3 contains 16 residues. Germline lookup yields CDR1 KGHSH and CDR2 LQKENI. The CDR3 DNA is TGTGCCAGCTCACCAGGGCTGGTTCTGCAGGACACTGAAGCTTTCTTT. It yields the protein CASSPGLVLQDTEAFF.

J is TRBJ1-2 and V is TRBV19; a possible D gene is TRBD1 (6 bases). Per germline, CDR1 LNHDA and CDR2 SQIVND (reference sequence). Deletions cut 5 bases from V and 5 bases from J, with 18 bases between. The CDR3 contains 15 residues. CDR3 sequence: CASSYPGATLYGYTF. The DNA of the CDR3 is TGTGCCAGTAGTTACCCAGGGGCAACCCTTTATGGCTACACCTTC.

This chain uses TRBV15 with TRBJ2-6; 11 bases map to TRBD1. Germline assignment: CDR1 LNHNV and CDR2 YYDKDF (reference sequence). CDR3 length: 19 residues. V shed 4 bases and J 1 base; nucleotides not matched to a gene: 9. The CDR3 bases are TGTGCCACCAGCAAGGAATTTGGACAGGGGGCTTCTGGGGCCAACGTCCTGACTTTC. Translation gives CATSKEFGQGASGANVLTF.

The chain employs TRBV6-1 and TRBJ1-1; 8 bases match TRBD1. With 2 bases clipped from V and 0 bases from J, the junction kept 5 bases outside the gene matches. In germline, CDR1 is MNHNS, CDR2 SASEGT. The CDR3 consists of 16 residues. This CDR3 reads CASSELAGGLNTEAFF. DNA for the CDR3: TGTGCCAGCAGTGAACTAGCAGGGGGCTTGAACACTGAAGCTTTCTTT.

This clone was seen once. The rearrangement uses TRBV5-1 and TRBJ2-3; 12 nucleotides align to TRBD2. Germline assignment: CDR1 SGHRS and CDR2 YFSETQ. J gave up 3 bases and V 4 bases, and 6 bases lay outside the gene matches. The CDR3 loop spans 16 amino acids. The CDR3 sequence is CASSTQTSGGTDTQYF. CDR3 bases: TGCGCCAGCAGCACCCAGACTAGCGGGGGAACAGATACGCAGTATTTT.

The sample holds a few counts of this clone. This chain joins TRBV5-1 and TRBJ2-2; 12 bases match TRBD2. J was trimmed by 4 bases and V by 3 bases; bases with no gene match: 7. The CDR3 spans 17 residues. Germline loops: CDR1 SGHRS, CDR2 YFSETQ. The CDR3 loop reads CASSWDPGLAGTGELFF. The CDR3, as DNA: TGCGCCAGCAGCTGGGACCCGGGACTAGCGGGCACCGGGGAGCTGTTTTTT.

This chain uses TRBV5-5 with TRBJ2-3; 7 nucleotides agree with TRBD2. V trimming: 4 bases; J trimming: 1 base; junction bases outside the gene matches: 9. The CDR3 consists of 16 residues. Germline CDR1 reads SGHKS; CDR2 reads YYEKEE (reference sequence). In nucleotides, the CDR3 is TGTGCCAGCAGCCTAAATAATGGACTAGGCACAGATACGCAGTATTTT. Protein: CASSLNNGLGTDTQYF.

V is TRBV18 and J is TRBJ1-3; D ambiguous. V was trimmed by 2 bases and J by 2 bases, leaving 19 bases between them. The CDR3 consists of 18 residues. Looked up from germline, CDR1 is KGHSH and CDR2 is LQKENI. CDR3 DNA sequence: TGTGCCAGCTCACCAAACACCCCGGGGTTGGGTGCTGGAAACACCATATATTTT. It codes for CASSPNTPGLGAGNTIYF. The whole variable domain, remainder taken from reference TRBV18 and TRBJ1-3, is NAGVMQNPRHLVRRRGQEARLRCSPMKGHSHVYWYRQLPEEGLKFMVYLQKENIIDESGMPKERFSAEFPKEGPSILRIQQVVRGDSAAYFCASSPNTPGLGAGNTIYFGEGSWLTVV.

This chain uses TRBV20-1 with TRBJ2-3, with 9 bases identical to TRBD2. The CDR3 covers 15 residues. V shed 3 bases, J shed 0 bases, and the junction held 4 bases outside the gene matches. In germline, CDR1 is DFQATT, CDR2 SNEGSKA (reference sequence). The CDR3 coding sequence is TGCAGTGCTAGTGCCCTAGCGGGGAGCACAGATACGCAGTATTTT. Its translation: CSASALAGSTDTQYF.

The chain employs TRBV24-1 and TRBJ2-1, with TRBD1 matching 7 bases. The CDR3 runs 14 residues. Germline-derived CDR1 and CDR2 are KGHDR and SFDVKD. Trimming took 0 bases from V and 6 from J; bases not matched to a gene: 1. CDR3 in amino acids: CATSDLRQGNEQFF. The CDR3, as DNA: TGTGCCACCAGTGATTTGCGACAGGGCAATGAGCAGTTCTTC.

This chain links TRBV10-1 with TRBJ2-1; 7 bases match TRBD1. This CDR3 is built from 17 residues. V was pared by 6 bases and J by 0 bases, with 11 bases of the junction left unmatched. Germline V gene lookup returns CDR1 WNHNN and CDR2 SYGVQD (reference sequence). CDR3 loop: CASRTGQLKYSYNEQFF. The CDR3 DNA reads TGCGCCAGCAGGACGGGACAGCTCAAATACTCCTACAATGAGCAGTTCTTC.

The rearrangement uses TRBV6-5 and TRBJ1-1; D is possibly TRBD1 (5 bases). Germline V gene sequence: CDR1 MNHEY, CDR2 SVGAGI. Between the trimmed V and J ends, which lost 4 bases and 1 base, there was a span of 10 bases. There are 14 residues in the CDR3. The CDR3 coding sequence is TGTGCCAGCAGTTGGGACGGGGGGAACACTGAAGCTTTCTTT. Protein sequence: CASSWDGGNTEAFF.

The V and J genes are TRBV11-3 and TRBJ2-2, with D perhaps TRBD2 (5 bases). The CDR3 is 13 residues long. Deletions cut 4 bases from V and 5 bases from J, with 8 bases between. Germline CDR1 SGHNT, CDR2 YENEEA. The CDR3 spells CASSSGGTGELFF. The CDR3 nucleotides read TGTGCCAGCAGCTCCGGAGGTACCGGGGAGCTGTTTTTT.

This clone was counted a single time. Here the CDR3 reads CASSQGGGYYGYTF. In DNA form, the CDR3 reads TGTGCCAGCAGCCAGGGTGGGGGCTACTATGGCTACACCTTC. The V call is TRBV6-5, the J call TRBJ1-2; possibly TRBD1 for D (6 bases). The ends were cut back, 6 bases at V and 3 bases at J, with 14 bases in the middle. The length of the CDR3 is 14 residues. The germline V gene encodes CDR1 MNHEY and CDR2 SVGAGI.

The chain carries TRBV3-1 (or the pseudogene TRBV3-2) and TRBJ1-5; 10 nucleotides line up with TRBD1. The germline gives CDR1 LGHDT, CDR2 YNNKEL (reference sequence). The CDR3 sequence is 17 residues long. The J segment lost 0 bases and the V segment lost 2 bases, leaving 4 bases of the junction unmatched. The CDR3 coding sequence is TGTGCCAGCAGCCAACGGGACAGGGGATTTAGCAATCAGCCCCAGCATTTT. Translated, it gives CASSQRDRGFSNQPQHF.

This chain uses TRBV14 with TRBJ1-1, with D uncertain. The ends were cut back, 4 bases at V and 3 bases at J, with 15 bases in the middle. The CDR3 is made up of 15 amino acids. Germline lookup yields CDR1 SGHDN and CDR2 FVKESK. Here the CDR3 DNA reads TGTGCCAGCAGCCCCTCATCCGGGTTGGACACTGAAGCTTTCTTT. This gives the protein CASSPSSGLDTEAFF.

This clone was seen only a few times. Other DNA sequences in the sample encode the same CDR3. The J gene is TRBJ1-5, the V gene TRBV6-5, with 8 bases that match TRBD1. The CDR3 is made up of 12 amino acids. Germline trimming cut 6 bases from V and 5 bases from J; bases unmatched to any gene: 0. The germline V gene encodes CDR1 MNHEY and CDR2 SVGAGI. The CDR3: CASRTGDQPQHF. CDR3 sequence (DNA): TGTGCCAGCAGGACAGGGGATCAGCCCCAGCATTTT.

The rearrangement links TRBV4-3 to TRBJ1-2, with a tentative D call TRBD1 (5 bases). The germline CDR1 and CDR2 sequences are LGHNA and YSLEER. The germline V and J ends were trimmed by 1 base and 7 bases, with 16 bases remaining between them. This CDR3 is 15 amino acids long. The CDR3 reads CASSQGRAGKLGYTF. Written as DNA, the CDR3 is TGCGCCAGCAGCCAAGGCCGCGCAGGGAAGCTTGGCTACACCTTC.

This clone was seen a few times. The chain has TRBV19 and TRBJ2-6, with no clear D. Germline lookup yields CDR1 LNHDA and CDR2 SQIVND (reference sequence). V gave up 5 bases and J gave up 0 bases, with 8 bases separating them. The CDR3 totals 15 residues. This CDR3 reads CASSLQSSGANVLTF. Written as DNA, the CDR3 is TGTGCCAGTAGTCTACAGAGCTCTGGGGCCAACGTCCTGACTTTC.

The chain uses TRBV4-1 and TRBJ2-5; 9 bases are shared with TRBD1. From germline, CDR1 is MGHRA and CDR2 YSYEKL. CDR3 length: 15 residues. V dropped 0 bases and J dropped 5; count of bases not matched to a gene: 4. The CDR3 sequence: CASSQEGTGKETQYF. The DNA for the CDR3 is TGCGCCAGCAGCCAAGAGGGGACAGGGAAGGAGACCCAGTACTTC.